This T cell receptor beta chain stems from a study of cytomegalovirus exposure and HLA in healthy donors. The table lists this clone with a count of one. 60 Vbeta and 13 Jbeta primers were used in PCR. Authors' data handling: Later reanalysis found approximately 76 million unique TCR beta chains, roughly 10 million of them shared. Assay used: immunoSEQ multiplex PCR; TCRdb lists only in-frame clones, some missing. The V and J calls and clone size come from that table; D and trimming were worked out from the DNA. The sample comprises about 120,000 clones, 74% of which are singletons, and 2% to 2.5% rests with the top ten. The CDR3 runs to 17 residues. Per the germline V gene, CDR1 is MNHEY and CDR2 is SMNVEV (reference sequence). Germline trimming cut 6 bases from V and 0 bases from J; bases unmatched to any gene: 14.

The sample comprised PBMCs. The chain is built from TRBV27 and TRBJ2-7, with 7 bases identical to TRBD2. This receptor was taken from a human donor in good health. Here the CDR3 reads CASRTLGLADNSYEQYF. The CDR3 bases are TGTGCCAGCAGAACGCTAGGGCTAGCGGATAACTCCTACGAGCAGTACTTC.